The present T cell receptor beta chain was sequenced within a study of memory CD4+ T cells and cytomegalovirus serostatus. This CDR3 is built from 14 residues. With V trimmed by 3 bases and J by 1 base, 1 base remained unmatched. Germline values: CDR1 SGHVS, CDR2 FNYEAQ. Sequencing used immunoSEQ multiplex PCR; TCRdb keeps in-frame clones, though not all of them. The data contain tens of thousands of clones, over 65% of them singletons. The study's findings and limits: Each of 65 to 75 CMV-associated TCRbeta sequences occurred in one to five individuals.

Concerning this clone: What it recognizes is unknown.

The sort gate was single viable CD3+CD4+CD8-CD45RO+ cells for memory CD4+ T cells. Serostatus was set by detecting CMV pp150, pp28, p38, p52 IgG. Specimen: memory CD4+ T cells from blood. This chain links TRBV7-6 with TRBJ2-5; 8 bases match TRBD2. The clonotype originates from an adult in good health and CMV-seronegative. The CDR3 spells CASSFRGGQETQYF. CDR3 nucleotide sequence: TGTGCCAGCAGCTTCCGGGGGGGCCAAGAGACCCAGTACTTC. The whole variable domain, remainder taken from reference TRBV7-6 and TRBJ2-5, is GAGVSQSPRYKVTKRGQDVALRCDPISGHVSLYWYRQALGQGPEFLTYFNYEAQQDKSGLPNDRFSAERPEGSISTLTIQRTEQRDSAMYRCASSFRGGQETQYFGPGTRLLVL.